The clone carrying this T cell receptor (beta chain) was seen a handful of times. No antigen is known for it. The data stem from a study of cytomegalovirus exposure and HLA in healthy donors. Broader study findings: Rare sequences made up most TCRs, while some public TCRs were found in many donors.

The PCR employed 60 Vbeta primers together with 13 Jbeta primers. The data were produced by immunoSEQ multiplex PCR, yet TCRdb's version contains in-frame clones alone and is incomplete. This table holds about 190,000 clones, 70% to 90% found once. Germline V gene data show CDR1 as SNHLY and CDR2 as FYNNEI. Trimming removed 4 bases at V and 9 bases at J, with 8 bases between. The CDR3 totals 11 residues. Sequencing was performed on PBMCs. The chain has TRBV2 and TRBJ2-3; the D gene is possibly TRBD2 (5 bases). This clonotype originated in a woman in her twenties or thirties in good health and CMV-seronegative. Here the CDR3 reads CASSGGKTQYF. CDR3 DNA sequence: TGTGCCAGCAGTGGAGGGAAGACGCAGTATTTT.